Included here is one TCR beta chain sequence, with context. Trimming cost V 5 bases and J 1 base, with 9 bases left between them. The CDR3 has 14 residues. This record belongs to a study of regulatory T cells in long-lasting Graves disease. Arm-PCR with iRepertoire HTBI primers amplified the CDR3 regions for these TCR beta libraries. From the multiplex PCR reads, TCRdb called clonotypes with MiXCR, one entry per CDR3 protein. Of a few hundred thousand distinct CDR3 sequences listed, 16% were seen once; the top ten hold under 30%. The time point was: newly diagnosed GD, antithyroid drugs for less than 3 months. After RNA was extracted from PBMCs, the TCR library was made from it. Staff took 7.5 to 9.5 milliliters of peripheral blood and put it into EDTA tubes. The same data also went into a second study, on T cells in Graves' hyperthyroidism and ophthalmopathy. That study adds: Appearing also in blood were most of the thyroid clonotypes expanded above 0.001.

This clonotype was obtained from a woman younger than 30 with Graves disease. The sequencing used peripheral blood mononuclear cells (PBMCs), collected at new diagnosis, from a patient treated with antithyroid drugs. This chain uses TRBV12-3 or TRBV12-4 with TRBJ2-1; D is perhaps TRBD2 (5 bases). This CDR3 reads CASSGWESYNEQFF. CDR3 sequence (DNA): TGTGCCAGCAGTGGGTGGGAGTCCTACAATGAGCAGTTCTTC.